The 26 T cell receptor beta chains in this list originate from one sample, sequenced in a study of CD8 T cells in Susac syndrome. An input of about 0.45 to 1 ug of RNA was subjected to reverse transcription using random hexamers. TCRdb redid the calling of the immunoSEQ multiplex PCR reads with MiXCR, one entry per CDR3 protein. The sample contains 80,000 or so distinct CDR3 sequences, just under 95% of which appear only once. Sequencing input: CD8+ T cells from PBMCs. These receptor sequences come from a human donor in good health.

This sequence joins TRBV5-4 and TRBJ2-7; D gene uncertain. Trimming stripped 4 bases from V and 6 bases from J, with 8 bases between. The CDR3 has 11 residues. Germline CDR1 and CDR2: SGHNT and YYREEE (reference sequence). CDR3 amino acids: CASSTSSEQYF. The CDR3 DNA reads as TGTGCCAGCAGCACCTCTAGCGAGCAGTACTTC.

This chain joins TRBV27 and TRBJ1-1; D not certain. V was clipped by 0 bases and J by 3 bases, with 5 bases between them. Germline-derived CDR1 and CDR2 are MNHEY and SMNVEV (reference sequence). The CDR3 consists of 13 residues. The CDR3 DNA is TGTGCCAGCAGTTTATCGGGGTACACTGAAGCTTTCTTT. Its translation: CASSLSGYTEAFF.

The gene calls are TRBV20-1 and TRBJ2-5, with 10 bases lining up with TRBD1. This CDR3 has 15 residues. Germline values: CDR1 DFQATT, CDR2 SNEGSKA (reference sequence). The trim removed 3 bases at V and 6 bases at J, leaving 10 bases unmatched. CDR3 DNA: TGCAGTGCTAGTGACCCGGGACAGGGGACGCAGACCCAGTACTTC. Its protein is CSASDPGQGTQTQYF.

V gene TRBV24-1 combines with J gene TRBJ2-1, with 9 bases identical to TRBD1. The CDR3 totals 16 residues. J was trimmed by 4 bases and V by 5 bases; bases with no gene match: 8. Germline CDR1 and CDR2: KGHDR and SFDVKD. The CDR3 sequence: CATSGAGTGPYNEQFF. CDR3 in DNA: TGTGCCACCAGTGGGGCCGGGACAGGGCCTTACAATGAGCAGTTCTTC.

The count of this clonotype is one. V is TRBV5-4 and J is TRBJ2-5; D is ambiguous. The germline V and J ends were trimmed by 0 bases and 3 bases, with 3 bases remaining between them. The CDR3 length is 12 residues. The germline V gene encodes CDR1 SGHNT and CDR2 YYREEE (reference sequence). Written as DNA, the CDR3 is TGTGCCAGCAGCTTGGGGAAAGAGACCCAGTACTTC. Its protein product is CASSLGKETQYF.

This clonotype was recorded once. This chain uses TRBV7-6 with TRBJ2-3; 8 positions match TRBD2. With V trimmed by 9 bases and J by 5 bases, 19 bases remained unmatched. From germline, CDR1 is SGHVS and CDR2 FNYEAQ. The CDR3 has 17 residues. In DNA, the CDR3 is TGTGCCAGTTTTACGGCGTCAACGCCGGCGGGAGGAGATACGCAGTATTTT. It encodes CASFTASTPAGGDTQYF.

V gene TRBV15 combines with J gene TRBJ2-7; a weak D match, TRBD1 (6 bases). The CDR3 sequence is 14 residues long. Germline values: CDR1 LNHNV, CDR2 YYDKDF (reference sequence). V was cut by 4 bases and J by 5 bases, with 15 bases left in between. The CDR3 DNA reads TGTGCCACCAGCAAAGGGGGTCACGTTCACGAGCAGTACTTC. Translated, it gives CATSKGGHVHEQYF.

The CDR3 region has the DNA TGCAGTGCTAGAGATGTAATACTCGCAGATACGCAGTATTTT. Its translation is CSARDVILADTQYF. The chain employs TRBV20-1 and TRBJ2-3; no reliable D call. This CDR3 region has 14 residues. The germline gives CDR1 DFQATT, CDR2 SNEGSKA (reference sequence). V gave up 0 bases and J gave up 4 bases, with 11 bases separating them.

The J gene is TRBJ2-7, the V gene TRBV27, with 7 bases lining up with TRBD2. The germline V gene has CDR1 MNHEY and CDR2 SMNVEV (reference sequence). The CDR3 sequence is 12 residues long. The CDR3 loop is CVSGTIPYEQYV. CDR3 bases: TGTGTCTCCGGGACTATACCCTACGAGCAGTACGTC.

The chain uses TRBV4-3 and TRBJ2-1; 7 bases map to TRBD2. The CDR3 is made up of 16 amino acids. J gave up 9 bases and V 0 bases, and 11 bases lay outside the gene matches. From germline, CDR1 is LGHNA and CDR2 YSLEER. The CDR3 region is CASSQDKGGETPEQFF. CDR3 sequence (DNA): TGCGCCAGCAGCCAAGATAAGGGAGGGGAAACCCCTGAGCAGTTCTTC.

The chain employs TRBV27 and TRBJ2-1, with 7 bases matching TRBD2. V dropped 5 bases and J dropped 9; count of bases not matched to a gene: 7. The CDR3 runs to 13 residues. CDR1 is MNHEY, CDR2 SMNVEV, per germline (reference sequence). The CDR3 sequence: CASSPGGSSEQFF. CDR3 in DNA: TGTGCCAGCAGTCCTGGCGGGAGTAGTGAGCAGTTCTTC.

The chain couples TRBV29-1 to TRBJ1-2; D unresolved. The germline V gene encodes CDR1 SQVTM and CDR2 ANQGSEA. Trimming stripped 7 bases from V and 5 bases from J, with 5 bases between. This CDR3 is 9 amino acids long. This CDR3 reads CSAGYGYTF. The CDR3 coding sequence is TGCAGCGCGGGTTATGGCTACACCTTC.

V is TRBV4-2 and J is TRBJ2-3; 10 bases fit TRBD1. This CDR3 has 15 amino acids. CDR1 LGHNA and CDR2 YNFKEQ come from the germline V gene. Unmatched junction bases numbered 6, after V lost 4 bases and J lost 5 bases. The CDR3 DNA reads as TGTGCCAGCAGCCTAAGGGACAGGGGAAGAGATACGCAGTATTTT. It specifies CASSLRDRGRDTQYF.

The rearrangement uses TRBV16 and TRBJ1-5; D gene unclear. Germline V gene data show CDR1 as KGHSY and CDR2 as FQNENV. The CDR3 runs 15 residues. V lost 5 bases and J 1 base, leaving 12 bases between the germline ends. This CDR3 is CASSSSGSSNQPQHF. The DNA of the CDR3 is TGTGCCAGCAGCAGCTCGGGGTCCAGCAATCAGCCCCAGCATTTT.

The chain recombines TRBV6-5 with TRBJ2-7; possibly TRBD1 or TRBD2 for D (5 bases each). Germline V CDR1 and CDR2: MNHEY, SVGAGI. With 3 bases removed from V and 7 bases from J, the gap between germline ends came to 16 bases. The length of the CDR3 is 14 residues. The CDR3 region has the DNA TGTGCCAGCAGTTATCTGGGGGATAAGAGTGAGCAGTACTTC. It yields the protein CASSYLGDKSEQYF.

Only one count was recorded for this clonotype. The chain carries TRBV7-9 and TRBJ2-2; no reliable D call. The V and J ends lost 5 bases and 7 bases respectively, with 11 bases between them. This CDR3 has 13 amino acids. From germline, CDR1 is SEHNR and CDR2 FQNEAQ (reference sequence). The CDR3 DNA is TGTGCCAGCAGCCCGACATTCCACGGGGAGCTGTTTTTT. Translation: CASSPTFHGELFF.

The chain employs TRBV20-1 and TRBJ1-5; possibly TRBD1 for D (5 bases). The CDR3 runs 16 residues. Germline V gene lookup returns CDR1 DFQATT and CDR2 SNEGSKA (reference sequence). The CDR3 protein is CSIERPGGSRNQPQHF. CDR3 nucleotides: TGCAGCATCGAACGACCGGGGGGGTCGCGCAATCAGCCCCAGCATTTT.

This chain connects TRBV20-1 to TRBJ2-3; D not certain. This CDR3 is 14 amino acids long. The germline V gene encodes CDR1 DFQATT and CDR2 SNEGSKA (reference sequence). Trimming shortened V by 0 bases and J by 5 bases, and 12 bases separated the two germline ends. In DNA, the CDR3 is TGCAGTGCTAGAGATCAGGAAGGAAAAGATACGCAGTATTTT. This encodes CSARDQEGKDTQYF.

A single count supports this clonotype. This chain links TRBV7-2 with TRBJ2-1; D assignment may be TRBD1 or TRBD2 (5 bases each). Germline loops: CDR1 SGHTA, CDR2 FQGNSA. This CDR3 is built from 14 residues. The V and J ends lost 8 bases and 2 bases respectively, with 13 bases between them. This CDR3 reads CASEGPRPYNEQFF. For the CDR3, the DNA is TGTGCCAGCGAGGGACCGCGACCCTACAATGAGCAGTTCTTC.

The genes are TRBV6-2 or TRBV6-3 and TRBJ2-1; D is undetermined. CDR1 and CDR2 from the germline V gene are MNHEY and SVGEGT. The CDR3 sequence is 12 residues long. V lost 2 bases, J lost 6 bases, and 5 bases lay in between. As DNA, the CDR3 is TGTGCCAGCAGTTACGACGGCAATGAGCAGTTCTTC. Its protein is CASSYDGNEQFF.

V and J are TRBV27 and TRBJ1-1; possible D gene TRBD1, 5 bases. The V end lost 5 bases, the J end lost 1 base, and 14 bases lay between the germline ends. The CDR3 has 15 residues. Germline lookup yields CDR1 MNHEY and CDR2 SMNVEV (reference sequence). This CDR3 is CASSGRWQGNTEAFF. Written as DNA, the CDR3 is TGTGCCAGCAGTGGCCGGTGGCAGGGGAACACTGAAGCTTTCTTT.

The chain links TRBV20-1 to TRBJ2-5; no clear D. The germline V and J ends were trimmed by 1 base and 1 base, with 13 bases remaining between them. CDR3 length equals 15 residues. Germline loops: CDR1 DFQATT, CDR2 SNEGSKA (reference sequence). Written as DNA, the CDR3 is TGCAGTGCTAGAGGCCTTCTAACGCCCCAAGAGACCCAGTACTTC. Translation gives CSARGLLTPQETQYF.

This clonotype was detected only once. The chain combines TRBV19 with TRBJ2-7; weak D call: TRBD2 (6 bases). CDR3 length equals 14 residues. Germline values: CDR1 LNHDA, CDR2 SQIVND (reference sequence). Trimming removed 5 bases from V and 2 bases from J, with 13 bases in between. CDR3: CASSAFGGTYEQYF. The CDR3, as DNA: TGTGCCAGTAGTGCCTTTGGGGGGACCTACGAGCAGTACTTC.

A word on this clonotype: The CDR3 carries no conserved terminal phenylalanine or tryptophan, so it likely arises from a read error. V is TRBV7-9 and J is TRBJ1-1, with D possibly matching TRBD1 (5 bases). V dropped 0 bases and J dropped 8 bases, with 10 bases sitting between them. CDR1 and CDR2 (germline): SEHNR, FQNEAQ (reference sequence). The CDR3 spans 13 residues. CDR3 sequence reads: CASSLANRDEAFL. CDR3 nucleotide sequence: TGTGCCAGCAGCTTAGCTAATCGGGACGAAGCTTTCCTT.

This chain links TRBV4-1 with TRBJ1-1; D might be TRBD1 (5 bases). Germline values: CDR1 MGHRA, CDR2 YSYEKL. This CDR3 has 13 residues. The V and J ends lost 0 bases and 7 bases respectively, with 9 bases between them. As DNA, the CDR3 is TGCGCCAGCAGCCAAGACGGGGGAGATGAAGCTTTCTTT. Translation: CASSQDGGDEAFF.

The chain is built from TRBV20-1 and TRBJ1-2; D is unresolved. The CDR3 is 17 residues long. V was trimmed by 0 bases and J by 4 bases, leaving 21 bases between them. Germline CDR1 DFQATT, CDR2 SNEGSKA (reference sequence). CDR3 amino acids: CSAREPPDVKGGYGYTF. As DNA, the CDR3 is TGCAGTGCTAGAGAGCCCCCGGACGTGAAGGGAGGCTATGGCTACACCTTC.